A single sample is the source of the 12 T cell receptor beta chains below, sequenced in a study of spatial heterogeneity in lung cancer. Time point noted: sample taken at primary tumor resection. TCRdb fed the 5' RACE reads into MiXCR, producing one record per CDR3 protein. This sample has approximately 40,000 distinct CDR3 sequences; roughly 13% occur once, and the top ten carry around three fifths. The sample here was PBMCs, taken at surgery. The receptors here all came from a male donor with early-stage non-small cell lung cancer.

There are many counts of this clonotype. The chain uses TRBV28 and TRBJ2-7; D possibly corresponds to TRBD2 (6 bases). Germline assignment: CDR1 MDHEN and CDR2 SYDVKM. V gave up 8 bases and J gave up 5 bases, with 16 bases separating them. The CDR3 is 13 residues long. This chain's CDR3 is CASLETGVNEQYF. CDR3 sequence (DNA): TGTGCCAGCTTGGAGACGGGAGTAAACGAGCAGTACTTC.

This clonotype occurred a few times. The V gene is TRBV7-2, the J gene TRBJ2-2; D may be TRBD2 (8 bases). The CDR3 has 17 amino acids. V was trimmed by 5 bases and J by 2 bases, leaving 18 bases between them. Germline values: CDR1 SGHTA, CDR2 FQGNSA. CDR3 nucleotide sequence: TGTGCCAGCAGCCCTCCTCGGGAGGGGGCCAACACCGGGGAGCTGTTTTTT. It codes for CASSPPREGANTGELFF.

This clonotype was detected a few times. The V call is TRBV30, the J call TRBJ1-3; D remains ambiguous. This CDR3 region has 10 residues. From germline, CDR1 is GTSNPN and CDR2 SVGIG (reference sequence). V was clipped by 5 bases and J by 8 bases, with 7 bases between them. CDR3 sequence (DNA): TGTGCCTGGGCCCGGGACACCATATATTTT. This encodes CAWARDTIYF.

V is TRBV14 and J is TRBJ2-2, with D tentatively TRBD1 (5 bases). Germline values: CDR1 SGHDN, CDR2 FVKESK. The V and J ends lost 4 bases and 6 bases respectively, with 15 bases between them. This CDR3 spans 15 amino acids. The CDR3 reads CASSPEIGVAGELFF. DNA for the CDR3: TGTGCCAGCAGCCCAGAAATAGGGGTCGCCGGGGAGCTGTTTTTT. Based on the CDR3 plus reference TRBV14 and TRBJ2-2, the full variable domain is EAGVTQFPSHSVIEKGQTVTLRCDPISGHDNLYWYRRVMGKEIKFLLHFVKESKQDESGMPNNRFLAERTGGTYSTLKVQPAELEDSGVYFCASSPEIGVAGELFFGEGSRLTVL.

This clonotype appeared a few times. J is TRBJ2-1 and V is TRBV12-3 or TRBV12-4; D call uncertain. V gave up 2 bases and J gave up 15 bases, with 11 bases separating them. The CDR3 is 11 amino acids. The CDR3 spells CASSLNWAPFF. DNA of the CDR3: TGTGCCAGCAGTTTAAACTGGGCTCCGTTCTTC.

CDR3 protein: CATRGSAGGYNEQFF. In DNA, the CDR3 is TGTGCCACCAGAGGGTCAGCGGGGGGCTACAATGAGCAGTTCTTC. The chain carries TRBV2 and TRBJ2-1; 9 bases map to TRBD2. The CDR3 consists of 15 residues. V was pared by 10 bases and J by 3 bases, with 10 bases of the junction left unmatched. In germline, CDR1 is SNHLY, CDR2 FYNNEI.

CDR3 residues: CASSEVLAGGEQYF. In DNA, the CDR3 is TGTGCCAGCAGTGAAGTATTAGCGGGGGGCGAGCAGTACTTC. The gene calls are TRBV6-1 and TRBJ2-7; 10 bases are shared with TRBD2. The V gene's germline CDR1 is MNHNS and CDR2 SASEGT. CDR3 length: 14 amino acids. Trimming took 1 base from V and 6 from J; bases not matched to a gene: 3.

The table lists this clonotype with a few counts. The genes are TRBV10-3 and TRBJ2-7; 8 bases align to TRBD1. V lost 3 bases and J lost 5; bases outside the gene matches: 9. This CDR3 is built from 15 residues. Germline V gene lookup returns CDR1 ENHRY and CDR2 SYGVKD. The DNA for the CDR3 is TGTGCCATCAGTGACTCTGGACAGGGTGTCCACGAGCAGTACTTC. This gives the protein CAISDSGQGVHEQYF.

The chain joins TRBV28 to TRBJ2-7; tentatively, D is TRBD2 (5 bases). CDR3 length equals 13 residues. With 8 bases removed from V and 3 bases from J, the gap between germline ends came to 14 bases. Germline CDR1 and CDR2: MDHEN and SYDVKM. The CDR3 is CASWSGVDYEQYF. CDR3 nucleotides: TGTGCCAGCTGGAGCGGAGTGGACTACGAGCAGTACTTC.

This clonotype appeared many times. V is TRBV4-1 and J is TRBJ2-2; 10 positions match TRBD1. The CDR3 totals 15 residues. Germline loops: CDR1 MGHRA, CDR2 YSYEKL. The V and J ends lost 5 bases and 5 bases, in that order; junction bases with no gene match: 5. The chain's CDR3 is CASSYRDRGTGELFF. CDR3 nucleotides: TGCGCCAGCAGCTACCGGGACAGGGGAACCGGGGAGCTGTTTTTT.

This clonotype was picked up many times. This sequence joins TRBV20-1 and TRBJ2-3, with 8 nucleotides matching TRBD1. After removal of 6 bases from V and 3 bases from J, the junction contained 17 bases not matched to a gene. The CDR3 consists of 17 residues. Germline CDR1 DFQATT, CDR2 SNEGSKA (reference sequence). The CDR3 protein is CSAPGVDGQGSTDTQYF. The CDR3 DNA sequence: TGCAGTGCCCCCGGCGTCGATGGACAGGGTTCAACAGATACGCAGTATTTT.

The table lists this clonotype with a few counts. This chain uses TRBV9 with TRBJ1-5; D possibly corresponds to TRBD1 (5 bases). This CDR3 region has 14 residues. Per germline, CDR1 SGDLS and CDR2 YYNGEE. Trimming took 4 bases from V and 5 from J, leaving 13 bases between them. CDR3: CASSRGADDQPQHF. The CDR3 nucleotides are TGTGCCAGCAGCAGAGGGGCAGATGATCAGCCCCAGCATTTT.